This paragraph covers one T cell receptor (beta chain) sequence. Treatment denoted: some 20 received Ad26.COV2.S at low or high dose, single or two shots; several received placebo; per-sample allocation not given. At day 63 after the first vaccine or placebo injection, samples were drawn. This entry is derived from a study of Ad26.COV2.S vaccination and SARS-CoV-2 variants. Study details: Into the muscle, Ad26.COV2.S was dosed once or twice, 56 days apart.

Profiled with immunoSEQ multiplex PCR; TCRdb holds only in-frame clones, not every one. This repertoire shows about 390,000 clones, over 80% found once; its top ten account for around 1.7%. The V and J ends lost 2 bases and 4 bases, in that order; junction bases with no gene match: 3. This CDR3 region has 16 residues. CDR1 SGHTA and CDR2 FQGNSA come from the germline V gene. The sequence derives from a person aged 18-60 years who received the Ad26.COV2.S COVID-19 vaccine or a placebo. The sequencing used peripheral blood, collected in a trial of Ad26.COV2.S vaccine versus placebo. This chain links TRBV7-2 with TRBJ2-2, with TRBD2 identical over 11 bases. This CDR3 is CASSLRLAGTTGELFF. The CDR3 DNA reads as TGTGCCAGCAGCTTACGACTAGCGGGGACCACCGGGGAGCTGTTTTTT.